This T cell receptor (beta chain) was observed in a study of T cells in pancreatic ductal adenocarcinoma. Study-wide results and limits: Comparisons of tumor and blood clonality may show falsely lower tumor diversity. The resected pancreatic cancer cohort was biased toward the minority with early-stage disease. No significant tumor-blood clonality difference; means were about 0.11 and 0.072.

Of note for this clone: Its antigen is currently unknown.

The V gene lost 5 bases and the J gene lost 0 bases, with 11 bases spanning the gap. The V gene's germline CDR1 is SGHAT and CDR2 FQNNGV. CDR3 size: 15 residues. No neoadjuvant therapy was given to the selected pancreatic ductal adenocarcinoma patients before their surgery. TCRdb keeps only in-frame clones here, not all; method: immunoSEQ multiplex PCR. The table shows approximately 13,000 clones, with approximately 90% occurring only once. Sequenced sample: PBMCs. The TCR was taken from a human donor with pancreatic ductal adenocarcinoma. The chain employs TRBV11-2 and TRBJ1-3; D gene unclear. CDR3: CASSLQAVSGNTIYF. In DNA form, the CDR3 reads TGTGCCAGCAGCCTTCAAGCGGTCTCTGGAAACACCATATATTTT.